The 5 T cell receptor beta chains presented below share a single source sample, sequenced in a study of cytomegalovirus exposure and HLA in healthy donors. Vbeta (60) and Jbeta (13) primers were used in the PCR. Using immunoSEQ multiplex PCR, the repertoire was profiled, and TCRdb retains in-frame clones only, with some absent. The sample lists under 130,000 clones, 12% occurring once. What was sequenced was PBMCs. These receptors originate from a man aged 35-49 years in good health and CMV-seropositive.

Only a few counts were recorded for this clone. The chain employs TRBV6-5 and TRBJ1-2; no definite D call. Germline assignment: CDR1 MNHEY and CDR2 SVGAGI. CDR3 size: 15 residues. Trimming took 0 bases from V and 2 from J, leaving 10 bases between them. DNA of the CDR3: TGTGCCAGCAGTTACTCGTACGGGTTAAACTATGGCTACACCTTC. Translating it yields CASSYSYGLNYGYTF.

The table lists this clone with a few counts. V is TRBV7-2 and J is TRBJ2-7; D call uncertain. CDR3 length: 14 amino acids. The germline V and J ends were trimmed by 5 bases and 0 bases, with 11 bases remaining between them. In germline, CDR1 is SGHTA, CDR2 FQGNSA. CDR3 DNA: TGTGCCAGCAGCCCACAGACGGCCTCCTACGAGCAGTACTTC. The encoded protein is CASSPQTASYEQYF. The full variable domain, rest sourced from reference TRBV7-2 and TRBJ2-7, is GAGVSQSPSNKVTEKGKDVELRCDPISGHTALYWYRQSLGQGLEFLIYFQGNSAPDKSGLPSDRFSAERTGGSVSTLTIQRTQQEDSAVYLCASSPQTASYEQYFGPGTRLTVT.

This sequence joins TRBV2 and TRBJ1-2; 9 nucleotides align to TRBD1. The CDR3 runs 12 residues. The germline CDR1 and CDR2 sequences are SNHLY and FYNNEI. The ends lost 4 bases at V and 6 bases at J; junction bases unmatched: 0. The CDR3 spells CASSGDRDGYTF. CDR3 DNA: TGTGCCAGCAGTGGGGACAGGGATGGCTACACCTTC.

V is TRBV30 and J is TRBJ1-1, with a tentative D call TRBD1 (6 bases). V was cut by 1 base and J by 4 bases, with 13 bases left in between. Germline CDR1 reads GTSNPN; CDR2 reads SVGIG (reference sequence). CDR3 length equals 14 residues. CDR3 protein: CAWSGRGGFTEAFF. The CDR3 DNA reads TGTGCCTGGAGTGGGAGGGGGGGGTTCACTGAAGCTTTCTTT.

This clone was detected a few times. No conserved phenylalanine or tryptophan is present at the end of the CDR3, so a read error is the likely explanation. The genes are TRBV19 and TRBJ2-7; D gene uncertain. The CDR3 loop spans 14 amino acids. Germline values: CDR1 LNHDA, CDR2 SQIVND (reference sequence). Trimming cost V 6 bases and J 3 bases, with 15 bases left between them. CDR3 residues: CASSPLAYHYEQYS. In DNA form, the CDR3 reads TGTGCCAGTAGCCCCCTGGCGTACCACTACGAGCAGTACTCC.